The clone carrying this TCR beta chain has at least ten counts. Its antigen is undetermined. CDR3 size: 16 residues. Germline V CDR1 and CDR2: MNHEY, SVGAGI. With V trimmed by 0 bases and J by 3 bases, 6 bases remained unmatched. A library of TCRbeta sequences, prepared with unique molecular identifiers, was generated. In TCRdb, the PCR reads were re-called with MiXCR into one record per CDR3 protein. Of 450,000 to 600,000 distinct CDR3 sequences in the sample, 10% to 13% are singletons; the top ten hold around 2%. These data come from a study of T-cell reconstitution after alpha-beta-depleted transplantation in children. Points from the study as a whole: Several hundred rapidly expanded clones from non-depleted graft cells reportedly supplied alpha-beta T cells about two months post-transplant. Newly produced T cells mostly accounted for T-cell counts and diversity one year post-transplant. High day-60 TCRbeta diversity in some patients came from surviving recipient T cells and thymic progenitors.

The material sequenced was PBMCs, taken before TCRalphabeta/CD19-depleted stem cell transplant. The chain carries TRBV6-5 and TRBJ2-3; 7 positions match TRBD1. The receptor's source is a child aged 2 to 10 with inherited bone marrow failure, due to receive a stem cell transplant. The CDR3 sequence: CASSYSKGTATDTQYF. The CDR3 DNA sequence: TGTGCCAGCAGTTACTCGAAGGGGACAGCGACAGATACGCAGTATTTT.